Sequencing of this T cell receptor beta chain was carried out in a study of CD8+ T cells in alopecia areata. The CDR3 totals 16 residues. Germline assignment: CDR1 SEHNR and CDR2 FQNEAQ (reference sequence). The V end lost 1 base, the J end lost 0 bases, and 11 bases lay between the germline ends. Sorting of the five patients' CD4+ cells gave CD25+CD127- cells as the output. A remark on this clone: Antigen: not known.

Sequencing templates came from extracted RNA that was reverse transcribed into cDNA. Method: immunoSEQ multiplex PCR; TCRdb's copy keeps in-frame clones and lacks some. Of under 40,000 clones listed, around 50% were seen once; the top ten hold more than 1.5%. General study results and limits: In patients, TCRs were shared less clearly than in mice, and HLA may possibly be involved. Normal skin contains resident alphabeta T cells, and these are also sequenced in scalp samples. Greater clonality was observed in lesional scalp samples, especially alopecia totalis/universalis, versus normal scalp.

This clonotype originated in a human donor with alopecia areata. This sequence joins TRBV7-9 and TRBJ2-3, with unresolved D. Sequencing used CD4+ Tregs sorted from blood. CDR3 bases: TGTGCCAGCAGCTTAGGTCAGTCCTTGAGCACAGATACGCAGTATTTT. It is translated as CASSLGQSLSTDTQYF.